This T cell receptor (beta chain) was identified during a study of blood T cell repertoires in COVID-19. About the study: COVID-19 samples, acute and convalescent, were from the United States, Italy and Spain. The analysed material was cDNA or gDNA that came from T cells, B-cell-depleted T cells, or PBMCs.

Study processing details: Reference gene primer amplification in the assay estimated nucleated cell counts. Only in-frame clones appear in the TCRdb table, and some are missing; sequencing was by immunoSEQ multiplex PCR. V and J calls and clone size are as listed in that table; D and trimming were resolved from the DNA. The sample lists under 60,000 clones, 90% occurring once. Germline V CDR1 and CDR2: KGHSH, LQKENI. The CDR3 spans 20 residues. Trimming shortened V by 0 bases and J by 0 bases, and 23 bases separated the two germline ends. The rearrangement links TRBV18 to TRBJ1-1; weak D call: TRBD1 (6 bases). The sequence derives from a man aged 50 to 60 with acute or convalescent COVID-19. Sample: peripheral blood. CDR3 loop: CASSPPLLDRQNGLNTEAFF. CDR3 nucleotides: TGTGCCAGCTCACCACCCCTTCTCGACAGGCAGAATGGACTGAACACTGAAGCTTTCTTT.